Below, 6 T cell receptor beta chains from the same sample are listed, as sequenced in a study of CD8 T cells in Susac syndrome. When the RNA was reverse transcribed, random hexamers were used with an input of roughly 0.45 to 1 ug. TCRdb fed the immunoSEQ multiplex PCR reads into MiXCR, producing one record per CDR3 protein. The top ten clones hold about 0.14% of a sample with about 210,000 distinct CDR3 sequences, about 94% of them seen once. Sample: CD4+ T cells from PBMCs. The receptors were gathered from a human donor with Susac syndrome.

The V call is TRBV27, the J call TRBJ2-2; TRBD2 matches at 12 bases. Germline V gives CDR1 MNHEY, CDR2 SMNVEV (reference sequence). This CDR3 comprises 17 residues. The ends lost 4 bases at V and 5 bases at J; junction bases unmatched: 8. DNA for the CDR3: TGTGCCAGCAGTTCCGCTAGCGGGGGGGCCCGAACCGGGGAGCTGTTTTTT. Its protein product is CASSSASGGARTGELFF.

J is TRBJ1-2 and V is TRBV5-4; D perhaps matches TRBD1 (6 bases). This CDR3 region has 13 residues. In germline, CDR1 is SGHNT, CDR2 YYREEE (reference sequence). Deletions cut 4 bases from V and 5 bases from J, with 12 bases between. In nucleotides, the CDR3 is TGTGCCAGCAGCACCGAAACAGGGTATGGCTACACCTTC. Its protein product is CASSTETGYGYTF.

The V gene is TRBV30, the J gene TRBJ2-3; D remains ambiguous. Germline V lookup: CDR1 GTSNPN, CDR2 SVGIG (reference sequence). Trimming shortened V by 5 bases and J by 3 bases, and 6 bases separated the two germline ends. The CDR3 contains 11 residues. DNA of the CDR3: TGTGCCTGGGGAATGACAGATACGCAGTATTTT. Amino acid sequence: CAWGMTDTQYF.

The sample holds a few counts of this clonotype. V gene TRBV19 combines with J gene TRBJ1-1, with TRBD1 matching over 9 bases. J gave up 4 bases and V 6 bases, and 6 bases lay outside the gene matches. The germline gives CDR1 LNHDA, CDR2 SQIVND (reference sequence). CDR3 length: 14 residues. CDR3 in DNA: TGTGCCAGTAGCTTGGACAGGGGAAGCACTGAAGCTTTCTTT. Its protein is CASSLDRGSTEAFF.

The gene calls are TRBV9 and TRBJ2-1; the D is unclear. The V gene lost 6 bases and the J gene lost 6 bases, with 13 bases spanning the gap. The CDR3 extends over 13 amino acids. From germline, CDR1 is SGDLS and CDR2 YYNGEE. CDR3 amino acids: CASTSASSNEQFF. For the CDR3, the DNA is TGTGCCAGCACCTCGGCTTCCAGCAATGAGCAGTTCTTC.

The CDR3 DNA reads as TGCGCCAGCAGCTTCGGGAGAGGGGGGTACGAGCAGTACTTC. This codes for CASSFGRGGYEQYF. The chain employs TRBV5-1 and TRBJ2-7; D may correspond to TRBD1 or TRBD2 (6 bases each). The CDR3 covers 14 residues. V was shortened by 2 bases and J by 4 bases, with 13 bases between the two germline ends. Germline V gives CDR1 SGHRS, CDR2 YFSETQ.